This T cell receptor beta chain was retrieved from a study of shared clonotypes between healthy human individuals. Some clones are missing from TCRdb's copy, which holds only in-frame ones; the method was immunoSEQ multiplex PCR. The sample lists approximately 88,000 clones, 60% to 75% seen once, with about 50% in the top ten. Germline V gene sequence: CDR1 MNHEY, CDR2 SMNVEV (reference sequence). The CDR3 loop spans 15 amino acids. The junction had 7 bases not matched to a gene; V was cut back by 5 bases and J by 4 bases. This clone is a singleton in its sample. The receptor's source is a man aged 25-40 years in good health. Sequenced material: memory CD8+ T cells sorted from blood. Subset of the sample: CD45RO+ cells pooled with CCR7-negative TemRA cells. The chain uses TRBV27 and TRBJ1-2, with TRBD1 matching 10 bases. CDR3 protein: CASSRDRGGGYGYTF. The CDR3, as DNA: TGTGCCAGCAGTCGGGACAGGGGAGGAGGCTATGGCTACACCTTC.